The 19 T cell receptor beta chains below were found in one sample sequenced in a study of a mutant IDH1 vaccine in newly diagnosed glioma. Their cognate antigens are unknown. Time point here: week 47, end of study. Every vaccine dose comprised 300 ug of mutant IDH1 20-mer peptide plus topical imiquimod. Using immunoSEQ multiplex PCR, the repertoire was profiled, and TCRdb retains in-frame clones only, with some absent. Of almost 95,000 clones listed, about nine tenths are singletons. The specimen was PBMCs, collected from a glioma patient whose treatment included an IDH1 peptide vaccine. The receptors derive from a woman aged 45 to 65 with glioma.

DNA of the CDR3: TGTGCCAGTAGTACTCTTGGACAGGGCCACACCATATATTTT. It codes for CASSTLGQGHTIYF. This chain uses TRBV19 with TRBJ1-3; the match to TRBD1 covers 8 bases. V trimming: 4 bases; J trimming: 8 bases; junction bases outside the gene matches: 7. The CDR3 has 14 amino acids. The germline gives CDR1 LNHDA, CDR2 SQIVND (reference sequence).

The chain recombines TRBV4-1 with TRBJ2-3; D is undetermined. Trimming shortened V by 1 base and J by 6 bases, and 5 bases separated the two germline ends. The CDR3 contains 12 residues. Germline loops: CDR1 MGHRA, CDR2 YSYEKL. The CDR3 coding sequence is TGCGCCAGCAGCCAAGTCCAGGATACGCAGTATTTT. This encodes CASSQVQDTQYF.

The chain employs TRBV5-4 and TRBJ2-7; no definite D call. The V end was cut by 1 base, the J end by 2 bases, with 10 bases between. The CDR3 runs to 14 residues. CDR1 and CDR2 (germline): SGHNT, YYREEE (reference sequence). In DNA, the CDR3 is TGTGCCAGCAGCTTGACAGATACCGCCTACGAGCAGTACTTC. It yields the protein CASSLTDTAYEQYF. Full variable domain (remainder filled in from reference TRBV5-4 and TRBJ2-7): ETGVTQSPTHLIKTRGQQVTLRCSSQSGHNTVSWYQQALGQGPQFIFQYYREEENGRGNFPPRFSGLQFPNYSSELNVNALELDDSALYLCASSLTDTAYEQYFGPGTRLTVT.

This clone has just a few counts. J is TRBJ1-1 and V is TRBV5-1; D remains unclear. This CDR3 is 14 amino acids long. Germline assignment: CDR1 SGHRS and CDR2 YFSETQ. V was trimmed by 5 bases and J by 2 bases, leaving 13 bases between them. The CDR3 loop reads CASRYDSPNTEAFF. The CDR3, as DNA: TGCGCCAGCAGATACGATAGTCCCAACACTGAAGCTTTCTTT.

The CDR3 loop is CASSEGASGRAYEQYF. CDR3 bases: TGTGCCAGCAGTGAAGGGGCAAGCGGGAGAGCCTACGAGCAGTACTTC. This chain connects TRBV9 to TRBJ2-7, with 8 bases identical to TRBD2. The CDR3 extends over 16 amino acids. V gave up 5 bases and J gave up 2 bases; unmatched junction bases: 12. Germline lookup yields CDR1 SGDLS and CDR2 YYNGEE.

The chain links TRBV11-2 to TRBJ2-7; no clear D gene. Trimming took off 5 bases at V and 3 bases at J, with 11 bases between the two ends. The CDR3 is 13 amino acids. CDR1 SGHAT and CDR2 FQNNGV come from the germline V gene. CDR3 in amino acids: CASSRPQDYEQYF. Written as DNA, the CDR3 is TGTGCCAGCAGCCGCCCCCAAGACTACGAGCAGTACTTC.

The genes are TRBV6-4 and TRBJ1-1; weak D call: TRBD1 (6 bases). CDR3 length: 17 amino acids. Between the trimmed V and J ends, which lost 6 bases and 6 bases, there was a span of 26 bases. Looked up from germline, CDR1 is MRHNA and CDR2 is SNTAGT. For the CDR3, the DNA is TGTGCCAGCAGCTACATGGTGGGAAACAGGGAGACTTCTGAAGCTTTCTTT. This gives the protein CASSYMVGNRETSEAFF.

The V call is TRBV4-1, the J call TRBJ1-1; D is uncertain. CDR1 and CDR2 from the germline V gene are MGHRA and YSYEKL. The V gene lost 3 bases and the J gene lost 6 bases, with 17 bases spanning the gap. There are 15 residues in the CDR3. The CDR3 DNA is TGCGCCAGCAGCCACCCCGTGGCCGGCCGTGCTGAAGCTTTCTTT. It yields the protein CASSHPVAGRAEAFF.

This clone came up a few times. The V and J genes are TRBV2 and TRBJ1-1; D call uncertain. The CDR3 runs 14 residues. Per the germline V gene, CDR1 is SNHLY and CDR2 is FYNNEI. V was cut by 7 bases and J by 1 base, with 13 bases left in between. DNA of the CDR3: TGTGCCAGCACGAGCGGGGTTCCGAACACTGAAGCTTTCTTT. As protein: CASTSGVPNTEAFF.

This chain joins TRBV9 and TRBJ2-7, with 12 bases that match TRBD1. The CDR3 has 15 amino acids. The V gene end was trimmed by 4 bases and the J gene end by 5 bases; junction bases not matched to a gene: 7. Germline CDR1 and CDR2: SGDLS and YYNGEE. The CDR3: CASSLGGTGGHEQYF. The CDR3, as DNA: TGTGCCAGCAGCCTGGGAGGGACAGGGGGCCACGAGCAGTACTTC.

The CDR3 coding sequence is TGTGCCAGCAGTGAGCCACTAGCGGCACCAGATACGCAGTATTTT. This translates into CASSEPLAAPDTQYF. The V gene is TRBV7-3, the J gene TRBJ2-3, with 8 positions matching TRBD2. CDR3 length equals 15 residues. V dropped 6 bases and J dropped 4; count of bases not matched to a gene: 9. Germline CDR1 is SGHTA and CDR2 is FQGTGA.

The V call is TRBV12-2, the J call TRBJ2-1; TRBD1, the D gene given by the table, was not confirmed from the DNA. TRBV12-2 has pseudogene status. The CDR3 has 12 residues. The CDR3 DNA is TGTGCAAGCCCGACTCACAGGGGGCCGATTTTCTTC. Translated: CASPTHRGPIFF.

CDR3 loop: CASSNRQGYTEAFF. The CDR3 coding sequence is TGTGCCAGCAGTAACCGACAGGGATACACTGAAGCTTTCTTT. J is TRBJ1-1 and V is TRBV27; TRBD1 agrees at 7 bases. Germline V gives CDR1 MNHEY, CDR2 SMNVEV (reference sequence). This CDR3 has 14 residues. V lost 5 bases and J lost 3; bases outside the gene matches: 6.

This clone was recorded once. The chain is built from TRBV10-2 and TRBJ2-5, with D hard to call. The V gene lost 2 bases and the J gene lost 5 bases, with 6 bases spanning the gap. The V gene's germline CDR1 is WSHSY and CDR2 SAAADI. The CDR3 is made up of 12 amino acids. This chain's CDR3 is CASSEAWETQYF. CDR3 nucleotide sequence: TGCGCCAGCAGTGAGGCATGGGAGACCCAGTACTTC.

The chain recombines TRBV9 with TRBJ2-5; 12 bases are a match to TRBD2. The J call is doubtful: the DNA matches TRBJ2-7 better. The germline V gene has CDR1 SGDLS and CDR2 YYNGEE. The CDR3 extends over 15 amino acids. CDR3: CASSPGLAGTYEQYF. The CDR3 DNA follows: TGTGCCAGCAGCCCCGGACTAGCGGGGACCTACGAGCAGTACTTC.

The chain is built from TRBV7-2 and TRBJ2-2, with 7 bases aligning to TRBD2. With V trimmed by 2 bases and J by 4 bases, 4 bases remained unmatched. The CDR3 loop spans 15 amino acids. CDR1 is SGHTA and CDR2 is FQGNSA in the germline V gene. CDR3 bases: TGTGCCAGCAGCTTACGAAGCGGGGTCACCGGGGAGCTGTTTTTT. Its protein product is CASSLRSGVTGELFF.

The CDR3 sequence is CASSSHRDRGRGYTF. CDR3 bases: TGTGCCAGCAGCTCTCATCGGGACAGGGGGAGAGGCTACACCTTC. The J gene is TRBJ1-2, the V gene TRBV11-2; TRBD1 matches at 11 bases. The germline V gene has CDR1 SGHAT and CDR2 FQNNGV. Trimming took 4 bases from V and 8 from J; bases not matched to a gene: 9. The CDR3 loop spans 15 amino acids. The complete variable domain, with remaining parts taken from reference TRBV11-2 and TRBJ1-2, reads EAGVAQSPRYKIIEKRQSVAFWCNPISGHATLYWYQQILGQGPKLLIQFQNNGVVDDSQLPKDRFSAERLKGVDSTLKIQPAKLEDSAVYLCASSSHRDRGRGYTFGSGTRLTVV.

J is TRBJ2-1 and V is TRBV5-1; TRBD2 aligns across 11 bases. J gave up 0 bases and V 4 bases, and 6 bases lay outside the gene matches. CDR1 and CDR2 (germline): SGHRS, YFSETQ. CDR3 size: 17 residues. The CDR3 region is CASSVGLAGSSYNEQFF. CDR3 nucleotides: TGCGCCAGCAGCGTCGGACTAGCGGGCAGCTCCTACAATGAGCAGTTCTTC.

In this sample, this clone turned up once. The chain joins TRBV7-8 to TRBJ1-2; no clear D gene. The CDR3 is made up of 13 amino acids. V gave up 5 bases and J gave up 4 bases, with 11 bases separating them. Germline loops: CDR1 SGHVS, CDR2 FQNEAQ. CDR3 loop: CASSQVAGYGYTF. The CDR3 nucleotides read TGTGCCAGCAGCCAAGTTGCGGGCTATGGCTACACCTTC.